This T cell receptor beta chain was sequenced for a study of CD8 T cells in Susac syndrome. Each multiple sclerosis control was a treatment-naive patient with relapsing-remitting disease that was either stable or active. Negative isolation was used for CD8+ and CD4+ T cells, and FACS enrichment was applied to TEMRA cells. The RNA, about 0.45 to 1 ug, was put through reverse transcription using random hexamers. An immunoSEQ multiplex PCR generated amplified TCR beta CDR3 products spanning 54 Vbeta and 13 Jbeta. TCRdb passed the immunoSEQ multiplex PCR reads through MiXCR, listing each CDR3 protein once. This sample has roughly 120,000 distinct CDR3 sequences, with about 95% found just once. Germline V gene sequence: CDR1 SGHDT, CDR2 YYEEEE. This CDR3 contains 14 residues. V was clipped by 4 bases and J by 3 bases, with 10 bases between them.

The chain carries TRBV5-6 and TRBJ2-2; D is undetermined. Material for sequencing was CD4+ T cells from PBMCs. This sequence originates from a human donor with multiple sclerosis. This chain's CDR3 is CASSLGRYTGELFF. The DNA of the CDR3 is TGTGCCAGCAGCCTGGGCCGGTACACCGGGGAGCTGTTTTTT.